The rows below give T cell receptor beta chains drawn from one sample of a study of CD8 T cells in Susac syndrome. TCRdb itself ran the immunoSEQ multiplex PCR reads through MiXCR, one entry per CDR3 protein. Of some 110,000 distinct CDR3 sequences listed, approximately 94% are singletons. Sequencing used CD8+ T cells from PBMCs. These receptors all come from a human donor with Susac syndrome. Each CDR3 is given with its conserved first and last residue. D genes are given only for firm matches.

D gene: TRBD1; V gene: TRBV20-1; J gene: TRBJ1-5; CDR3 protein: CSARGQGPQPQHF; CDR3 DNA: TGCAGTGCTAGAGGACAGGGACCTCAGCCCCAGCATTTT
D gene: TRBD1; V gene: TRBV12-3/TRBV12-4; J gene: TRBJ2-2; CDR3 protein: CASSFSGQGYVGELFF; CDR3 DNA: TGTGCCAGCAGTTTTTCGGGACAGGGTTATGTCGGGGAGCTGTTTTTT
D gene: -; V gene: TRBV25-1; J gene: TRBJ2-7; CDR3 protein: CASRAGVHEQYF; CDR3 DNA: TGTGCCAGCAGGGCAGGGGTCCACGAGCAGTACTTC
D gene: -; V gene: TRBV25-1; J gene: TRBJ2-1; CDR3 protein: CASMGQGGTEQFF; CDR3 DNA: TGTGCCAGCATGGGGCAGGGCGGAACTGAGCAGTTCTTC
D gene: TRBD1; V gene: TRBV3-1; J gene: TRBJ2-7; CDR3 protein: CASSPTGGYEQYF; CDR3 DNA: TGTGCCAGCTCCCCGACAGGGGGCTACGAGCAGTACTTC
D gene: -; V gene: TRBV13; J gene: TRBJ2-1; CDR3 protein: CASSRPRGDAHNEQFF; CDR3 DNA: TGTGCCAGCAGCAGGCCGCGTGGGGATGCCCACAATGAGCAGTTCTTC
D gene: -; V gene: TRBV12-3/TRBV12-4; J gene: TRBJ2-7; CDR3 protein: CASSLGQYEQYF; CDR3 DNA: TGTGCCAGCAGTTTAGGGCAGTACGAGCAGTACTTC
D gene: -; V gene: TRBV12-5; J gene: TRBJ2-1; CDR3 protein: CASGLGGDEQFF; CDR3 DNA: TGTGCTAGTGGTCTTGGGGGAGATGAGCAGTTCTTC
D gene: TRBD2; V gene: TRBV20-1; J gene: TRBJ2-1; CDR3 protein: CSARGGGSYNEQFF; CDR3 DNA: TGCAGTGCTAGAGGCGGGGGTTCCTACAATGAGCAGTTCTTC
D gene: TRBD2; V gene: TRBV9; J gene: TRBJ2-1; CDR3 protein: CASSVSGASGNEQFF; CDR3 DNA: TGTGCCAGCAGCGTAAGCGGGGCGAGTGGGAATGAGCAGTTCTTC
D gene: -; V gene: TRBV27; J gene: TRBJ1-1; CDR3 protein: CASSRLGTEAFF; CDR3 DNA: TGTGCCAGCAGCAGATTAGGGACTGAAGCTTTCTTT
D gene: -; V gene: TRBV9; J gene: TRBJ2-2; CDR3 protein: CASSPKGNTGELFF; CDR3 DNA: TGTGCCAGCAGCCCCAAGGGAAACACCGGGGAGCTGTTTTTT
D gene: -; V gene: TRBV20-1; J gene: TRBJ1-5; CDR3 protein: CSVTQGESNQPQHF; CDR3 DNA: TGCAGTGTGACACAGGGAGAGAGCAATCAGCCCCAGCATTTT
D gene: -; V gene: TRBV20-1; J gene: TRBJ1-2; CDR3 protein: CSARKPGDYGYTF; CDR3 DNA: TGCAGTGCTAGGAAACCGGGGGACTATGGCTACACCTTC